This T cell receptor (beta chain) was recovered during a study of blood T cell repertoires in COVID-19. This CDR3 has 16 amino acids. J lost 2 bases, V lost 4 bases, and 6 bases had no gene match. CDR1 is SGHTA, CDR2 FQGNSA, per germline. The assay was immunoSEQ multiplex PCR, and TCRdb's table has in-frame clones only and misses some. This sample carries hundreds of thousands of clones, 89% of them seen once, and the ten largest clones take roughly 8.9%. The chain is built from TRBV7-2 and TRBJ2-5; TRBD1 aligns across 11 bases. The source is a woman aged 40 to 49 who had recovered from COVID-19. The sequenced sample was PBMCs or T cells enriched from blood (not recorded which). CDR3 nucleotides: TGTGCCAGCAGCTCCACCGGGACAGGGGGTCAAGAGACCCAGTACTTC. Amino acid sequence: CASSSTGTGGQETQYF. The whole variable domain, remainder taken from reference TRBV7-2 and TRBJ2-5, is GAGVSQSPSNKVTEKGKDVELRCDPISGHTALYWYRQSLGQGLEFLIYFQGNSAPDKSGLPSDRFSAERTGGSVSTLTIQRTQQEDSAVYLCASSSTGTGGQETQYFGPGTRLLVL.